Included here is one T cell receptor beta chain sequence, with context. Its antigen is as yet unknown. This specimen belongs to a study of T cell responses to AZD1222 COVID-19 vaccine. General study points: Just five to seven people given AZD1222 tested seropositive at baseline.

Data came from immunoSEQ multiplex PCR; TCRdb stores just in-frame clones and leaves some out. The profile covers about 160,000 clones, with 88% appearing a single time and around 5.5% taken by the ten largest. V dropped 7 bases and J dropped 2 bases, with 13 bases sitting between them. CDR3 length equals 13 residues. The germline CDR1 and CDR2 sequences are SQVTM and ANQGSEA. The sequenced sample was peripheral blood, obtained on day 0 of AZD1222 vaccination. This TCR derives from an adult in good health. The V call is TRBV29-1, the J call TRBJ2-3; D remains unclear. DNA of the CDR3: TGCAGCGGCGTTCGAGGATACACAGATACGCAGTATTTT. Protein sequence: CSGVRGYTDTQYF.